This TCR beta chain was recorded in a study of blood T cell repertoires in COVID-19. This CDR3 comprises 14 residues. V lost 6 bases and J 9 bases, leaving 15 bases between the germline ends. Germline CDR1 MRHNA, CDR2 SNTAGT. Clones were read by immunoSEQ multiplex PCR, and TCRdb kept only the in-frame ones, dropping some. The repertoire holds some 42,000 clones, with roughly 81% as singletons. This chain links TRBV6-4 with TRBJ1-6, with D possibly matching TRBD1 (6 bases). The clonotype originates from an older woman with acute or convalescent COVID-19. The material sequenced was peripheral blood. The CDR3 region has the DNA TGTGCCAGCAGCTCGATACAGGGATCTTCACCCCTCCACTTT. As protein: CASSSIQGSSPLHF.